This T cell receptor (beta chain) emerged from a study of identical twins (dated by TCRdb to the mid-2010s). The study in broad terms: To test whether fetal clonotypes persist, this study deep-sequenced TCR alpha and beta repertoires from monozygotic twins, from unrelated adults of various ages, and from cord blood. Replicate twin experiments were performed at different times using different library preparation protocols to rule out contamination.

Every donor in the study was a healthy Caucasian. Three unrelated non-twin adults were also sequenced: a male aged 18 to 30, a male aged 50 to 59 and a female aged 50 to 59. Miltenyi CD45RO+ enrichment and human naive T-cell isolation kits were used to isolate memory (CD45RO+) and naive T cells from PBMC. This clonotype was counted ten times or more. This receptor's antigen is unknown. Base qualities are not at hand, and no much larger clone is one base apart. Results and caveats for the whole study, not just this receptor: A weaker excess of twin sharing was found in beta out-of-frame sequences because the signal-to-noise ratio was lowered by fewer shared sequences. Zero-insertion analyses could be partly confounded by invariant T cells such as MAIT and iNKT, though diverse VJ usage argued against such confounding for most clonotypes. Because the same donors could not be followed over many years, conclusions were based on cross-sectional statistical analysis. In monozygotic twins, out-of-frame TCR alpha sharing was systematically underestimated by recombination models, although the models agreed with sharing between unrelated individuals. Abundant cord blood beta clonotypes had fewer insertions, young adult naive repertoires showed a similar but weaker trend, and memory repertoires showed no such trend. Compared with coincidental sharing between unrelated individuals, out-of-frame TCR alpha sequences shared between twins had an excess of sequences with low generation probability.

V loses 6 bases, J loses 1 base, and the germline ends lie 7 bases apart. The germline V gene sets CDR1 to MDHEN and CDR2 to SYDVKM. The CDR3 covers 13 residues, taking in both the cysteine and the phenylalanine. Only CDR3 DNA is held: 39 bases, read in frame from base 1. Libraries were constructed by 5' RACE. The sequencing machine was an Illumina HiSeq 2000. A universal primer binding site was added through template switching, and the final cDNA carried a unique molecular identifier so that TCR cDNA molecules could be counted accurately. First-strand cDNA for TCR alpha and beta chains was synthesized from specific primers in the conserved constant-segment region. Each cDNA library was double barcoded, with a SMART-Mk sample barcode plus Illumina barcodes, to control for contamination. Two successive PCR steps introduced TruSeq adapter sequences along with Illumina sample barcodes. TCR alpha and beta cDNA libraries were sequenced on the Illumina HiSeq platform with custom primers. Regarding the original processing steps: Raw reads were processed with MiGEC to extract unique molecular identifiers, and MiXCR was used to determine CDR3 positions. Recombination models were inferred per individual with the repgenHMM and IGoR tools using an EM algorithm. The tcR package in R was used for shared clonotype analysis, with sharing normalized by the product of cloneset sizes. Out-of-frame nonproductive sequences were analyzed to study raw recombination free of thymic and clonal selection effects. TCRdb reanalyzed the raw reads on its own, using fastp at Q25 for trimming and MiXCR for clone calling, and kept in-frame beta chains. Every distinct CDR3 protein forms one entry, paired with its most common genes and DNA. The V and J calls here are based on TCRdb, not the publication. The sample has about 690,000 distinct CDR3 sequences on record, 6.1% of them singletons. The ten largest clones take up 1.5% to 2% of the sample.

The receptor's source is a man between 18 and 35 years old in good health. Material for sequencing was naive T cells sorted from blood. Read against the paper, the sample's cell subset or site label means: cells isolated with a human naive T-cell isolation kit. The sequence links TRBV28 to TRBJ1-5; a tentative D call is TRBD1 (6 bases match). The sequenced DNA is TGTGCCAGCAGACAGGGCAGCAATCAGCCCCAGCATTTT. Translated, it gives CASRQGSNQPQHF.